These T cell receptor beta chains were read from a single sample in a study of shared clonotypes between healthy human individuals. Only in-frame clones appear in the TCRdb table, and some are missing; sequencing was by immunoSEQ multiplex PCR. The sample holds about 1.1 million clones, about 84% seen once. Material for sequencing was memory CD4+ T cells from PBMCs. Receptors originate from a man between 18 and 29 years old in good health. Some clones in this sample may be carry-over from other donors' samples. Each CDR3 is given with its conserved first and last residue. D genes are given only for firm matches. Where a row states a size, it is once, few, many or the class of an expanded clone; other rows omit it.

>TRBV7-9|TRBJ2-3|.|.
CASSLAQLRTDTQYF
TGTGCCAGCAGCTTAGCACAGTTACGGACAGATACGCAGTATTTT
>TRBV28|TRBJ2-3|.|.
CASFRTPARDTQYF
TGTGCCAGCTTTCGCACACCGGCGAGAGATACGCAGTATTTT
>TRBV30|TRBJ1-1|.|TRBD1
CAWSGGSRGPVAFF
TGTGCCTGGAGTGGAGGATCCAGGGGGCCCGTAGCTTTCTTT
>TRBV28|TRBJ1-5|.|.
CASTTPDSSHF
TGTGCCAGCACCACGCCCGACAGCTCACATTTT
>TRBV6-5|TRBJ2-7|.|TRBD2
CASRLADSYEQYF
TGTGCCAGCAGGCTAGCGGACTCCTACGAGCAGTACTTC
>TRBV5-8|TRBJ1-5|.|.
CASSFRAPGVQPQHF
TGTGCCAGCAGCTTCCGGGCCCCCGGGGTGCAGCCCCAGCATTTT
>TRBV5-6|TRBJ1-5|once|TRBD1
CASSWGQGGPQHF
TGTGCCAGCAGCTGGGGACAGGGGGGGCCCCAGCATTTT
>TRBV27|TRBJ1-5|.|.
CASSLSGYQPQHF
TGTGCCAGCAGTTTATCTGGGTATCAGCCCCAGCATTTT
>TRBV4-2|TRBJ1-3|.|TRBD1
CASSPRTGGFGNTIYF
TGTGCCAGCAGCCCCCGCACAGGGGGATTTGGAAACACCATATATTTT
>TRBV5-1|TRBJ2-5|few|TRBD1
CASSLDRGQETQYF
TGCGCCAGCAGCTTGGACAGGGGGCAAGAGACCCAGTACTTC